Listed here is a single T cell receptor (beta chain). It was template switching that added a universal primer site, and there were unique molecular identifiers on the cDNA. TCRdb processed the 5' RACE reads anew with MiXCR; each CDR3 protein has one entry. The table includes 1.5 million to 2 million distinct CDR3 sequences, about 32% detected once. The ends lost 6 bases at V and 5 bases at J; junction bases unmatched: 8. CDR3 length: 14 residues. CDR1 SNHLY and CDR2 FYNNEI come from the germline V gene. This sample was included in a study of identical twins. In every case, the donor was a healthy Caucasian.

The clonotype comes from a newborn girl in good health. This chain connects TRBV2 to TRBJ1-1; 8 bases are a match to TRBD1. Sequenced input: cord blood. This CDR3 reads CASSPDRARTEAFF. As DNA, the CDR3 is TGTGCCAGCAGCCCGGACAGGGCGAGGACTGAAGCTTTCTTT.